This T cell receptor (beta chain) was identified in a study of regulatory T cells in long-lasting Graves disease. Study-wide points: It was in persistent disease that TRBV28, TRBJ1-2 and TRBJ2-5 were favored.

Comments on this clonotype: The antigen is undetermined.

The germline CDR1 and CDR2 sequences are DFQATT and SNEGSKA (reference sequence). This CDR3 is 14 amino acids long. V trimming: 5 bases; J trimming: 4 bases; junction bases outside the gene matches: 7. TCR beta libraries were built with iRepertoire HTBI primers and Arm-PCR of CDR3 regions. Using its own MiXCR run on the multiplex PCR reads, TCRdb lists one record per CDR3 protein. This sample has under 500,000 distinct CDR3 sequences; roughly 20% occur once, and the top ten carry approximately 7.8%. Time point indicated: persistent/refractory GD, antithyroid drugs over 5 years with positive TRAb. Generation of the TCR library employed RNA extracted from PBMCs.

This chain connects TRBV20-1 to TRBJ1-5; 8 bases line up with TRBD1. The sequence was obtained from a female donor with Graves disease. Sequencing was performed on peripheral blood mononuclear cells (PBMCs), taken when the disease was refractory, from a patient treated with antithyroid drugs. The CDR3 DNA follows: TGCAGTGCTCCCACAGGGGGGACGAATCAGCCCCAGCATTTT. Its protein is CSAPTGGTNQPQHF.